This T cell receptor (beta chain) was sequenced during a study of T cells in Graves' hyperthyroidism and ophthalmopathy. Study information: At initial diagnosis, before any treatment had begun, peripheral blood was obtained. Notes on the study in general: Blood also held most thyroid clonotypes expanded beyond 0.001. Ophthalmopathy was model-predicted a median roughly 6.3 months pre-onset.

CDR1 and CDR2 from the germline V gene are SNHLY and FYNNEI. There are 14 residues in the CDR3. V was cut by 7 bases and J by 0 bases, with 12 bases left in between. Amplified TCR beta CDR3 regions derived from RNA transcripts. First-round RT-PCR targeting the TCR CDR3 was performed with the HTBI primer set. TCRdb fed the multiplex PCR reads into MiXCR, producing one record per CDR3 protein. Altogether around 340,000 distinct CDR3 sequences are present, less than 20% being singletons, with the ten largest covering about a sixth. This clonotype was seen ten or more times. Antigen specificity is unknown. Clinicians diagnosed patients from clinical symptoms, serum thyroxine and TRAb, thyroid ultrasound and orbital computed tomography.

The sample comprised blood. This chain connects TRBV2 to TRBJ1-2; unclear D gene. The receptor was derived from a woman between 40 and 50 years old with Graves' ophthalmopathy. CDR3 residues: CASNSRNANYGYTF. The CDR3 nucleotides read TGTGCCAGCAACTCAAGAAATGCTAACTATGGCTACACCTTC.